These 22 T cell receptor beta chains were sequenced from one sample in a study of blood T cell repertoires in COVID-19. Assay: immunoSEQ multiplex PCR; the TCRdb copy retains only in-frame clones and omits some. Here the sample spans 200,000 to 250,000 clones, about 79% being singletons. The sample comprised PBMCs or T cells enriched from blood (not recorded which). The origin of the receptors is an older woman who had recovered from COVID-19.

This clone appeared a few times. The CDR3 DNA is TGTGCCAGTAGTCCGGGACAGTTTAGTGAAAAACTGTTTTTT. Protein: CASSPGQFSEKLFF. This chain connects TRBV19 to TRBJ1-4; 7 bases agree with TRBD1. CDR1 is LNHDA and CDR2 is SQIVND in the germline V gene (reference sequence). The trim removed 5 bases at V and 7 bases at J, leaving 7 bases unmatched. The CDR3 loop spans 14 amino acids.

The CDR3 DNA is TGTGCCAGCAGCCTCCGACTAGCGGGACGGGGAGAGCAGTACTTC. As protein: CASSLRLAGRGEQYF. The rearrangement uses TRBV5-8 and TRBJ2-7, with 11 positions matching TRBD2. The junction had 10 bases not matched to a gene; V was cut back by 4 bases and J by 7 bases. The germline V gene has CDR1 SGHTS and CDR2 YDEGEE. CDR3 length: 15 amino acids. The complete variable domain, with remaining parts taken from reference TRBV5-8 and TRBJ2-7, reads EAGVTQSPTHLIKTRGQQATLRCSPISGHTSVYWYQQALGLGLQFLLWYDEGEERNRGNFPPRFSGRQFPNYSSELNVNALELEDSALYLCASSLRLAGRGEQYFGPGTRLTVT.

J is TRBJ2-7 and V is TRBV10-3, with TRBD2 matching 7 bases. Germline trimming cut 7 bases from V and 2 bases from J; bases unmatched to any gene: 8. The germline V gene encodes CDR1 ENHRY and CDR2 SYGVKD. The CDR3 runs 14 residues. CDR3 nucleotide sequence: TGTGCCATCACTACTTCCGGGACTACCTACGAGCAGTACTTC. It yields the protein CAITTSGTTYEQYF.

The V and J genes are TRBV5-1 and TRBJ1-6; 9 nucleotides align to TRBD1. With V trimmed by 4 bases and J by 5 bases, 7 bases remained unmatched. Germline CDR1 reads SGHRS; CDR2 reads YFSETQ. This CDR3 spans 16 amino acids. In nucleotides, the CDR3 is TGCGCCAGCAGCAGGTCACAGGGGGCGGATAATTCACCCCTCCACTTT. This codes for CASSRSQGADNSPLHF.

This clone was recorded a few times. The rearrangement uses TRBV25-1 and TRBJ2-7; 9 nucleotides align to TRBD2. Trimming removed 6 bases from V and 3 bases from J; junction bases left unmatched: 6. CDR1 MGHDK and CDR2 SYGVNS come from the germline V gene. CDR3 length: 14 residues. The CDR3 DNA reads TGTGCCAGCAGGACATTTAGCGGGAGCTACGAGCAGTACTTC. It is translated as CASRTFSGSYEQYF.

The rearrangement links TRBV3-1 (or the pseudogene TRBV3-2) to TRBJ2-7; D not certain. Deletions cut 0 bases from V and 0 bases from J, with 9 bases between. The CDR3 is made up of 15 amino acids. Per germline, CDR1 LGHDT and CDR2 YNNKEL (reference sequence). The CDR3 spells CASSQDVAVSYEQYF. The CDR3, as DNA: TGTGCCAGCAGCCAAGATGTTGCAGTCTCCTACGAGCAGTACTTC.

This clone has a handful of counts. The CDR3 nucleotides read TGTGCCAGCAGCTTACCCAGGGTCTCCCCTCATAACTATGGCTACACCTTC. Residues: CASSLPRVSPHNYGYTF. The chain has TRBV11-3 and TRBJ1-2; D might be TRBD1 (5 bases). V was clipped by 2 bases and J by 1 base, with 17 bases between them. CDR1 and CDR2 from the germline V gene are SGHNT and YENEEA. The CDR3 length is 17 residues.

The chain joins TRBV11-2 to TRBJ2-1, with TRBD2 matching over 7 bases. From germline, CDR1 is SGHAT and CDR2 FQNNGV. CDR3 length: 16 residues. V shed 4 bases, J shed 3 bases, and the junction held 9 bases outside the gene matches. The CDR3 DNA follows: TGTGCCAGCAGCTCCAGCGGGACGACAGTCTACAATGAGCAGTTCTTC. It codes for CASSSSGTTVYNEQFF.

This clone was counted a single time. V usage is TRBV6-5 and J usage is TRBJ1-5; no definite D call. Germline V lookup: CDR1 MNHEY, CDR2 SVGAGI. V was clipped by 0 bases and J by 4 bases, with 7 bases between them. The CDR3 loop spans 14 amino acids. Here the CDR3 reads CASSYSWRNQPQHF. Written as DNA, the CDR3 is TGTGCCAGCAGTTACTCGTGGAGGAATCAGCCCCAGCATTTT.

The genes are TRBV11-2 and TRBJ2-3, with D unclear. CDR1 and CDR2 from the germline V gene are SGHAT and FQNNGV. This CDR3 is 16 amino acids long. The V gene lost 0 bases and the J gene lost 3 bases, with 13 bases spanning the gap. This CDR3 is CASSLDLGWLTDTQYF. CDR3 in DNA: TGTGCCAGCAGCTTAGATCTCGGTTGGTTGACAGATACGCAGTATTTT.

This clone was found once. This chain uses TRBV10-1 with TRBJ1-1; TRBD1 might be the D (6 bases). Germline-derived CDR1 and CDR2 are WNHNN and SYGVQD (reference sequence). The CDR3 loop spans 13 amino acids. V was shortened by 5 bases and J by 4 bases, with 11 bases between the two germline ends. The CDR3 is CASSKTGSTEAFF. As DNA, the CDR3 is TGCGCCAGCAGTAAGACAGGTAGCACTGAAGCTTTCTTT.

The chain joins TRBV7-2 to TRBJ2-3; 10 nucleotides match TRBD2. CDR3 size: 16 residues. Looked up from germline, CDR1 is SGHTA and CDR2 is FQGNSA. V lost 5 bases, J lost 7 bases, and 12 bases stayed unmatched. In DNA form, the CDR3 reads TGTGCCAGCAGCCCCGACTCTAGCGGGGGCCAATATACGCAGTATTTT. The encoded protein is CASSPDSSGGQYTQYF. The variable domain in full, completed from reference TRBV7-2 and TRBJ2-3, reads GAGVSQSPSNKVTEKGKDVELRCDPISGHTALYWYRQSLGQGLEFLIYFQGNSAPDKSGLPSDRFSAERTGGSVSTLTIQRTQQEDSAVYLCASSPDSSGGQYTQYFGPGTRLTVL.

The chain has TRBV7-9 and TRBJ2-7, with D possibly being TRBD2 (5 bases). The CDR3 totals 15 residues. The germline V and J ends were trimmed by 1 base and 0 bases, with 10 bases remaining between them. Germline CDR1 SEHNR, CDR2 FQNEAQ (reference sequence). The CDR3 DNA reads TGTGCCAGCAGCTTAGGGGGAAGCGGCTCCTACGAGCAGTACTTC. Protein product: CASSLGGSGSYEQYF.

This chain connects TRBV3-1 (or the pseudogene TRBV3-2) to TRBJ2-7; 9 bases line up with TRBD2. With 3 bases clipped from V and 1 base from J, the junction kept 4 bases outside the gene matches. Germline V gene sequence: CDR1 LGHDT, CDR2 YNNKEL (reference sequence). The CDR3 totals 15 residues. CDR3 loop: CASSHLAGPSYEQYF. CDR3 DNA: TGTGCCAGCAGCCATCTAGCGGGACCTTCCTACGAGCAGTACTTC.

This clone was detected once. This chain uses TRBV5-5 with TRBJ2-1, with D possibly being TRBD2 (6 bases). There are 15 residues in the CDR3. CDR1 is SGHKS and CDR2 is YYEKEE in the germline V gene (reference sequence). Trimming removed 0 bases at V and 0 bases at J, with 7 bases between. CDR3 nucleotides: TGTGCCAGCAGCTTGGACGGGAGCTCCTACAATGAGCAGTTCTTC. This gives the protein CASSLDGSSYNEQFF.

This sequence joins TRBV2 and TRBJ2-6; D is possibly TRBD2 (6 bases). Germline CDR1 and CDR2: SNHLY and FYNNEI. The CDR3 extends over 13 amino acids. V lost 7 bases, J lost 9 bases, and 13 bases lay in between. The CDR3 DNA reads as TGTGCCAGCACCCCGGGAGAAGGCAACGTCCTGACTTTC. Translating it yields CASTPGEGNVLTF.

The rearrangement uses TRBV9 and TRBJ1-4; tentatively, D is TRBD1 (5 bases). Trimming stripped 3 bases from V and 3 bases from J, with 9 bases between. The V gene's germline CDR1 is SGDLS and CDR2 YYNGEE. CDR3 length: 14 amino acids. CDR3 sequence reads: CASSEGPPNEKLFF. Written as DNA, the CDR3 is TGTGCCAGCAGCGAGGGGCCTCCTAATGAAAAACTGTTTTTT.

This chain joins TRBV5-1 and TRBJ1-2; TRBD1 agrees at 12 bases. CDR1 and CDR2 from the germline V gene are SGHRS and YFSETQ. This CDR3 has 19 residues. Trimming cost V 4 bases and J 1 base; bases outside gene matches: 14. The CDR3 sequence is CASSLTGQGQGAFNYGYTF. CDR3 DNA: TGCGCCAGCAGCCTCACCGGCCAGGGACAGGGGGCGTTTAACTATGGCTACACCTTC.

This clone was counted a single time. The rearrangement joins TRBV5-5 to TRBJ2-7, with 9 bases identical to TRBD2. Germline CDR1 reads SGHKS; CDR2 reads YYEKEE (reference sequence). Losses at the gene ends were 0 bases for V and 4 bases for J; bases not matched to a gene: 14. This CDR3 is 18 amino acids long. CDR3 DNA sequence: TGTGCCAGCAGCTTGGGTCCTATGGTAGCGGGAGTAAGGTACGAGCAGTACTTC. Protein sequence: CASSLGPMVAGVRYEQYF. Looking up the rest from reference TRBV5-5 and TRBJ2-7 gives the full variable domain: DAGVTQSPTHLIKTRGQQVTLRCSPISGHKSVSWYQQVLGQGPQFIFQYYEKEERGRGNFPDRFSARQFPNYSSELNVNALLLGDSALYLCASSLGPMVAGVRYEQYFGPGTRLTVT.

V usage is TRBV30 and J usage is TRBJ1-6, with D perhaps TRBD1 (5 bases). V was cut by 4 bases and J by 0 bases, with 25 bases left in between. This CDR3 has 20 amino acids. CDR1 GTSNPN and CDR2 SVGIG come from the germline V gene (reference sequence). The CDR3 is CAWKGPGGSRYVSYNSPLHF. The CDR3 DNA follows: TGTGCCTGGAAAGGGCCGGGGGGGTCCCGTTATGTCTCCTATAATTCACCCCTCCACTTT.

Note on this clone: Sequence at one end of the junction differs from germline and may be a read error. This chain links TRBV20-1 with TRBJ1-3, with D perhaps TRBD1 (5 bases). The CDR3 is 8 amino acids. CDR1 DFQATT and CDR2 SNEGSKA come from the germline V gene (reference sequence). CDR3 residues: CSAQRGLF. CDR3 in DNA: TGCAGTGCTCAAAGGGGTCTTTTT.

This chain links TRBV5-1 with TRBJ2-1; weak D call: TRBD2 (6 bases). V shed 6 bases and J shed 1 base, with 17 bases lying between them. Germline V gives CDR1 SGHRS, CDR2 YFSETQ. This CDR3 spans 16 amino acids. This CDR3 is CASTPQGRESYNEQFF. The CDR3 DNA follows: TGCGCCAGCACCCCCCAGGGACGGGAGTCCTACAATGAGCAGTTCTTC.